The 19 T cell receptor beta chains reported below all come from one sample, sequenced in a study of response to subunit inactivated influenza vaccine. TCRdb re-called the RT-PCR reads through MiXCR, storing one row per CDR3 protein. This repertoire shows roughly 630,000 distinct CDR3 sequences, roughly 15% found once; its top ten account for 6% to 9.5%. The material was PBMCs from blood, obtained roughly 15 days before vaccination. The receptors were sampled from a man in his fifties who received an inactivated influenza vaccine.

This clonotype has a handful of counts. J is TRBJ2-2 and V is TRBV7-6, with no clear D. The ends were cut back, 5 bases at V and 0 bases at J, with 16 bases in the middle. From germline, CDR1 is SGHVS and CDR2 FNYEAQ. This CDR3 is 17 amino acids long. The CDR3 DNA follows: TGTGCCAGCAGCCCCTGGATCGGGTCCGCGAACACCGGGGAGCTGTTTTTT. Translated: CASSPWIGSANTGELFF.

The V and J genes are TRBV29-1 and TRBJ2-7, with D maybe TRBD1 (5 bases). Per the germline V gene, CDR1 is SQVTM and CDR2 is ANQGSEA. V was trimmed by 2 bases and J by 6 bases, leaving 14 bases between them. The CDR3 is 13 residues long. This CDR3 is CSVESGAWGEQYF. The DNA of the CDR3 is TGCAGCGTTGAATCTGGGGCTTGGGGCGAGCAGTACTTC.

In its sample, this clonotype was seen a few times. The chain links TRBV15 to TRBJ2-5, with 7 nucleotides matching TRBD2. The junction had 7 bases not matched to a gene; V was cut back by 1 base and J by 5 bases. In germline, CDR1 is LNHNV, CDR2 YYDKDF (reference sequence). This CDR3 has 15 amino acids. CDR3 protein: CATSRGGGGLETQYF. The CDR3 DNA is TGTGCCACCAGCAGAGGGGGCGGGGGATTGGAGACCCAGTACTTC.

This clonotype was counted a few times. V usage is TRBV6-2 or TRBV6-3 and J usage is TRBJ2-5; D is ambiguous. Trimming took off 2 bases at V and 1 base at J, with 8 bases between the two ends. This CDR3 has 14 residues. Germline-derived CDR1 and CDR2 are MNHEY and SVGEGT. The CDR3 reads CASSYAGIQETQYF. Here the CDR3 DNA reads TGTGCCAGCAGTTACGCTGGGATCCAAGAGACCCAGTACTTC.

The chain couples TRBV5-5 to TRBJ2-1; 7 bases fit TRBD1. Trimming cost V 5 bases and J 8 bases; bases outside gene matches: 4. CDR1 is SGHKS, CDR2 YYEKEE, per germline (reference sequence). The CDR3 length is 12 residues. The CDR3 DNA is TGTGCCAGCAGAACGACAGGGTATGAGCAGTTCTTC. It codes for CASRTTGYEQFF.

CDR3 protein: CASSQDRAEYREQFF. For the CDR3, the DNA is TGCGCCAGCAGCCAAGATCGGGCAGAATATCGTGAGCAGTTCTTC. The rearrangement joins TRBV4-1 to TRBJ2-1, with unresolved D. This CDR3 is built from 15 residues. The V gene's germline CDR1 is MGHRA and CDR2 YSYEKL. Trimming cost V 0 bases and J 9 bases, with 15 bases left between them.

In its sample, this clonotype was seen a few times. The CDR3 spells CASSYTTDYGPQHF. As DNA, the CDR3 is TGTGCCAGCTCATATACAACGGACTACGGGCCCCAGCATTTT. J is TRBJ1-5 and V is TRBV18; unclear D gene. CDR1 is KGHSH and CDR2 is LQKENI in the germline V gene. This CDR3 has 14 amino acids. V gave up 5 bases and J gave up 9 bases, with 17 bases separating them.

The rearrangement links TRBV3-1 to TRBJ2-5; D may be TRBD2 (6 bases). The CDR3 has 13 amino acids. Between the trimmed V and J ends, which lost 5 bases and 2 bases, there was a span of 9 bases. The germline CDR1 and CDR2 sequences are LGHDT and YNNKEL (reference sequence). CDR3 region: CASSAAGQETQYF. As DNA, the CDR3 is TGTGCCAGCAGCGCGGCGGGGCAAGAGACCCAGTACTTC.

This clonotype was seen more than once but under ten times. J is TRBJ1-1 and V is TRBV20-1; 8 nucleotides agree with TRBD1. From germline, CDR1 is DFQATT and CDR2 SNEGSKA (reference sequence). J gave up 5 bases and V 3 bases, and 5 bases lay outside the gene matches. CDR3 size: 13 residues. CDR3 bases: TGCAGTGCTAGGCAGGGGGCGGGGACTGAAGCTTTCTTT. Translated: CSARQGAGTEAFF.

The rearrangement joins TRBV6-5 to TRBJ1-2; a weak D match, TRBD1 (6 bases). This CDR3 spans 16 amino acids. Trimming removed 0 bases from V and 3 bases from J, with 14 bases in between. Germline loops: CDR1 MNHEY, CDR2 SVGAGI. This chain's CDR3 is CASSYSRGAYYYGYTF. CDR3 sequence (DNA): TGTGCCAGCAGTTACTCTAGGGGGGCCTACTACTATGGCTACACCTTC.

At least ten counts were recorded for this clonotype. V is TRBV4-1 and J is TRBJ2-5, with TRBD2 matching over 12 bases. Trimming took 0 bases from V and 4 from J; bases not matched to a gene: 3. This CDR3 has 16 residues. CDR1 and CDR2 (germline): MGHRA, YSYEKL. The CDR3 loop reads CASSQETGLAGETQYF. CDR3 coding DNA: TGCGCCAGCAGCCAAGAAACGGGACTAGCGGGAGAGACCCAGTACTTC.

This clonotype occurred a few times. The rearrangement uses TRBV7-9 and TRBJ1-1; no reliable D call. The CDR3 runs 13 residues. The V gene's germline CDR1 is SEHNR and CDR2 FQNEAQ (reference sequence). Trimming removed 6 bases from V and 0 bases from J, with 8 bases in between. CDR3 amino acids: CASRQSMNTEAFF. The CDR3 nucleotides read TGTGCCAGCAGACAGAGCATGAACACTGAAGCTTTCTTT. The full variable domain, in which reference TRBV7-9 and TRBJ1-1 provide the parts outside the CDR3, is DTGVSQNPRHKITKRGQNVTFRCDPISEHNRLYWYRQTLGQGPEFLTYFQNEAQLEKSRLLSDRFSAERPKGSFSTLEIQRTEQGDSAMYLCASRQSMNTEAFFGQGTRLTVV.

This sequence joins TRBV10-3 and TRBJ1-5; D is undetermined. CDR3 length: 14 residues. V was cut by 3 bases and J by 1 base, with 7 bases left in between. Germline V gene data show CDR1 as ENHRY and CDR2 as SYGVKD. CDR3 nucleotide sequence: TGTGCCATCAGTGAAAATATAAGCAATCAGCCCCAGCATTTT. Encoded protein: CAISENISNQPQHF.

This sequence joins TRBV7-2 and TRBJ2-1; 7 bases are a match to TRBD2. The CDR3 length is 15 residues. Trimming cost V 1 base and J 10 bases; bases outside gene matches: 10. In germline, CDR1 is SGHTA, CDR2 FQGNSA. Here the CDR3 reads CASSLVSGGGREQFF. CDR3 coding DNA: TGTGCCAGCAGCTTAGTTTCGGGAGGTGGTAGGGAGCAGTTCTTC.

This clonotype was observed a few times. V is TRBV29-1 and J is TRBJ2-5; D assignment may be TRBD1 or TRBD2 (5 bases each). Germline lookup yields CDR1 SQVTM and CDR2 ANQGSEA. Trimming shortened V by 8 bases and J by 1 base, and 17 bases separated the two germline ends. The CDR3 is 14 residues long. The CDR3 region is CSTPRDRRQETQYF. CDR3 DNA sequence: TGCAGCACACCCCGGGACCGGCGCCAAGAGACCCAGTACTTC. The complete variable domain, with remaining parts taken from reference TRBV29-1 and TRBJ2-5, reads SAVISQKPSRDICQRGTSLTIQCQVDSQVTMMFWYRQQPGQSLTLIATANQGSEATYESGFVIDKFPISRPNLTFSTLTVSNMSPEDSSIYLCSTPRDRRQETQYFGPGTRLLVL.

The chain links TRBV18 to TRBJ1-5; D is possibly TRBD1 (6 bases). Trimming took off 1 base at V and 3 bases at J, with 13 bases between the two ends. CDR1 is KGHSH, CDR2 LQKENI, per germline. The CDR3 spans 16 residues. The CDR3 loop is CASSPRQVLINQPQHF. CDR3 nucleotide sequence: TGTGCCAGCTCACCACGACAGGTGCTAATCAATCAGCCCCAGCATTTT.

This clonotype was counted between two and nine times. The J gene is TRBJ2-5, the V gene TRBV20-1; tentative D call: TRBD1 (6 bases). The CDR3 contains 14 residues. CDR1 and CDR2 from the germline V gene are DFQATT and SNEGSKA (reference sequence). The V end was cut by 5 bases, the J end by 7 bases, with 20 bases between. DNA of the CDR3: TGCAGTGCTTACCCTACAGGGATGGAAGGGACCCAGTACTTC. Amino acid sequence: CSAYPTGMEGTQYF.

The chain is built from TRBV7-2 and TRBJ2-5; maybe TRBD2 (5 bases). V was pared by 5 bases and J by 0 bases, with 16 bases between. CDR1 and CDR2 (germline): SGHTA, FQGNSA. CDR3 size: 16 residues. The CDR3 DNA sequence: TGTGCCAGCAGCCCATTGGGCGGGTTAGACCAAGAGACCCAGTACTTC. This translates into CASSPLGGLDQETQYF.

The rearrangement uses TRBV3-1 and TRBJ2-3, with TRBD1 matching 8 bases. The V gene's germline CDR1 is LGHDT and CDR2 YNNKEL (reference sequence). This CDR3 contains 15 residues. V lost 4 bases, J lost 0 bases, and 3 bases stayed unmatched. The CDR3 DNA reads TGTGCCAGCAGCCGGACAGGGTCTAGCACAGATACGCAGTATTTT. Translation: CASSRTGSSTDTQYF.